Here is one T cell receptor beta chain with its context. This entry is derived from a study of cytomegalovirus exposure and HLA in healthy donors. Germline values: CDR1 GTSNPN, CDR2 SVGIG (reference sequence). The junction had 14 bases not matched to a gene; V was cut back by 2 bases and J by 8 bases. The CDR3 spans 15 residues. Primers: 60 Vbeta forward and 13 Jbeta reverse. Data came from immunoSEQ multiplex PCR; TCRdb stores just in-frame clones and leaves some out. The sample consists of some 170,000 clones, about three quarters of them appearing once. The clonotype comes from a man between 35 and 55 years old in good health and CMV-seropositive. The chain uses TRBV30 and TRBJ1-1; 7 bases match TRBD1. Sequences were obtained from PBMCs. The CDR3 nucleotides are TGTGCCTGGAGTCCCCGGGACAGTCGAGATAAAGAAGCTTTCTTT. Protein sequence: CAWSPRDSRDKEAFF.